Sequencing of this TCR beta chain was carried out in a study of a mutant IDH1 vaccine in newly diagnosed glioma. Study details: Patients had received radiotherapy, temozolomide, or both previously, most receiving both. V12 took place at week 35, and V13 at week 47. Broader study findings: Pseudoprogression appears to have had no connection to changes in top peripheral T cell clonotypes.

About this clone: Antigen unknown.

Time point indicated: week 35, safety follow-up. The vaccine gave 300 ug of a 20-mer mutant IDH1 peptide subcutaneously per dose. Astrocytomas that were new, WHO grade 3 or 4, IDH1-mutant and ATRX-lost were present in the donors. Sequencing used immunoSEQ multiplex PCR; TCRdb keeps in-frame clones, though not all of them. The data show some 42,000 clones, with roughly 80% seen just once and 5.1% held by the top ten. The V and J ends lost 5 bases and 3 bases respectively, with 14 bases between them. This CDR3 comprises 14 residues. Looked up from germline, CDR1 is SGHTA and CDR2 is FQGNSA. The TCR comes from a woman in her forties or fifties with glioma. The sequencing used PBMCs, collected from a glioma patient whose treatment included an IDH1 peptide vaccine. The rearrangement uses TRBV7-2 and TRBJ2-7; possibly TRBD1 for D (6 bases). The CDR3 is CASSRQGSLYEQYF. The DNA for the CDR3 is TGTGCCAGCAGCCGTCAGGGGAGTCTCTACGAGCAGTACTTC.